The 2 T cell receptor beta chains given below trace back to one sample, sequenced in a study of response to subunit inactivated influenza vaccine. TCRdb called the RT-PCR reads again in MiXCR, with one record for every CDR3 protein. The table has 250,000 to 350,000 distinct CDR3 sequences, about 20% seen once. This specimen was PBMCs from blood, taken approximately 20 months after vaccination. These TCRs come from a man between 50 and 75 years old who received an inactivated influenza vaccine.

The rearrangement links TRBV7-6 to TRBJ2-7; 8 bases align to TRBD1. The V gene end was trimmed by 5 bases and the J gene end by 1 base; junction bases not matched to a gene: 7. The germline V gene encodes CDR1 SGHVS and CDR2 FNYEAQ. The CDR3 is 15 residues long. CDR3 in amino acids: CASSPGTGESYEQYF. Here the CDR3 DNA reads TGTGCCAGCAGCCCCGGGACAGGTGAATCCTACGAGCAGTACTTC.

This clonotype was seen only a few times. This chain joins TRBV6-2 or TRBV6-3 and TRBJ1-3, with 7 nucleotides matching TRBD1. Trimming cost V 6 bases and J 1 base; bases outside gene matches: 9. Germline CDR1 is MNHEY and CDR2 is SVGEGT. This CDR3 region has 16 residues. CDR3 DNA: TGTGCCAGCAGACGGACAGGCGGAACATCTGGAAACACCATATATTTT. It specifies CASRRTGGTSGNTIYF.